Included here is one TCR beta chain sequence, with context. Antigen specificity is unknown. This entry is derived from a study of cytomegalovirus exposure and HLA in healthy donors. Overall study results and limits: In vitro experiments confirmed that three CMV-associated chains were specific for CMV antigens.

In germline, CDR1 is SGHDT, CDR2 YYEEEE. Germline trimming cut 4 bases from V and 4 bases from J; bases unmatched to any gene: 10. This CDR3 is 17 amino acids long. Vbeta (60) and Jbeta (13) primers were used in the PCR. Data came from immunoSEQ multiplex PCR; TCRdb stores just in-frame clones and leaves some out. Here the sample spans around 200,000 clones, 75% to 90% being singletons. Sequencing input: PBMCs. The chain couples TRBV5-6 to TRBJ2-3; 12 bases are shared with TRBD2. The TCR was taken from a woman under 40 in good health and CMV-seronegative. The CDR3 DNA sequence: TGTGCCAGCAGCCTTGGCGCTAGCGGGGGGGTTTCAGATACGCAGTATTTT. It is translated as CASSLGASGGVSDTQYF.